What follows are 8 T cell receptor beta chains derived from one specimen sequenced in a study of shared clonotypes between healthy human individuals. TCRdb's copy holds only in-frame clones and misses some; the assay was immunoSEQ multiplex PCR. The sample consists of 1.4 million to 1.5 million clones, around 97% of them appearing once. Material for sequencing was naive CD4+ T cells sorted from blood. The subset: CD45RA+ positively selected. All receptors derive from a man under 40 in good health.

The chain employs TRBV7-9 and TRBJ2-3, with 9 bases aligning to TRBD2. The germline V gene encodes CDR1 SEHNR and CDR2 FQNEAQ (reference sequence). The length of the CDR3 is 17 residues. J lost 1 base, V lost 5 bases, and 10 bases had no gene match. The CDR3 is CASSQVAGVIGTDTQYF. The CDR3 nucleotides are TGTGCCAGCAGCCAAGTAGCGGGAGTAATCGGCACAGATACGCAGTATTTT.

As regards this clone: This sample includes further DNA sequences coding for the same CDR3. The chain links TRBV28 to TRBJ2-7; 13 bases are shared with TRBD2. Germline lookup yields CDR1 MDHEN and CDR2 SYDVKM. This CDR3 has 14 amino acids. The J segment lost 4 bases and the V segment lost 6 bases, leaving 3 bases of the junction unmatched. DNA of the CDR3: TGTGCCAGCAGACTAGCGGGAGGGCCGTACGAGCAGTACTTC. It yields the protein CASRLAGGPYEQYF.

The chain links TRBV28 to TRBJ1-2; 7 nucleotides line up with TRBD1. V was clipped by 7 bases and J by 0 bases; unmatched bases: 2. Germline V gene lookup returns CDR1 MDHEN and CDR2 SYDVKM. This CDR3 spans 13 amino acids. CDR3 in DNA: TGTGCCAGCAACAGGGGTACTAACTATGGCTACACCTTC. Its translation is CASNRGTNYGYTF.

A remark on this clone: Other DNA sequences from this sample encode an identical CDR3 as well. The rearrangement joins TRBV6-5 to TRBJ2-7; 11 bases are a match to TRBD2. The CDR3 length is 15 residues. With V trimmed by 5 bases and J by 3 bases, 6 bases remained unmatched. CDR1 is MNHEY, CDR2 SVGAGI, per germline. In nucleotides, the CDR3 is TGTGCCAGCAGTCCCCTAGCGGGAGGAGGCTACGAGCAGTACTTC. This encodes CASSPLAGGGYEQYF.

The chain uses TRBV6-5 and TRBJ1-3, with 7 bases aligning to TRBD1. The CDR3 spans 14 residues. CDR1 and CDR2 (germline): MNHEY, SVGAGI. V dropped 4 bases and J dropped 4; count of bases not matched to a gene: 4. In DNA form, the CDR3 reads TGTGCCAGCAGTTCTGACAGGGAAGGAAACACCATATATTTT. This sequence encodes CASSSDREGNTIYF.

The chain has TRBV2 and TRBJ2-2; D remains unclear. CDR1 and CDR2 from the germline V gene are SNHLY and FYNNEI. Trimming left V 1 base short and J 1 base short, with 7 bases between. The CDR3 covers 15 residues. In DNA, the CDR3 is TGTGCCAGCAGTGAAGGACCGAGGAACACCGGGGAGCTGTTTTTT. Amino acids: CASSEGPRNTGELFF.

The J gene is TRBJ2-5, the V gene TRBV6-6; D uncertain. V gave up 5 bases and J gave up 2 bases, with 15 bases separating them. Germline CDR1 MNHNY, CDR2 SVGAGI (reference sequence). CDR3 length: 15 residues. The CDR3 DNA follows: TGTGCCAGCAGTGCCCACGCAAGAGGACAAGAGACCCAGTACTTC. Translated, it gives CASSAHARGQETQYF.

J is TRBJ2-1 and V is TRBV19; perhaps TRBD2 as D (5 bases). V gave up 4 bases and J gave up 2 bases, with 12 bases separating them. Germline lookup yields CDR1 LNHDA and CDR2 SQIVND (reference sequence). The CDR3 loop spans 15 amino acids. CDR3 amino acids: CASSSGRRTYNEQFF. For the CDR3, the DNA is TGTGCCAGTAGTAGCGGGCGGAGAACCTACAATGAGCAGTTCTTC. Complete variable domain (other parts from reference TRBV19 and TRBJ2-1): DGGITQSPKYLFRKEGQNVTLSCEQNLNHDAMYWYRQDPGQGLRLIYYSQIVNDFQKGDIAEGYSVSREKKESFPLTVTSAQKNPTAFYLCASSSGRRTYNEQFFGPGTRLTVL.